This TCR beta chain was sequenced in a study of human T cells and chemical hapten exposure. Study as a whole: A 2 cm by 2 cm inner upper arm patch received 2% DPC for sensitization. Patients, chiefly female, had alopecia areata, totalis or universalis.

This clonotype occurred a few times. Trimming cost V 4 bases and J 2 bases, with 15 bases left between them. Looked up from germline, CDR1 is MNHEY and CDR2 is SVGEGT. This CDR3 region has 15 residues. TCRdb reprocessed the RACE reads via MiXCR and lists one record per CDR3 protein. The sample contains 300,000 to 450,000 distinct CDR3 sequences, roughly 5.3% of which appear only once. Time point given: pre-sensitization, week 0. As to treatment: therapeutic diphenylcyclopropenone sensitization with weekly scalp DPC. Source: whole blood, taken in connection with sensitization to the hapten diphenylcyclopropenone (DPC). The receptor was isolated from a woman aged 50 to 60 with alopecia areata. Some clones in this sample may be carry-over from other donors' samples. The V gene is TRBV6-2 or TRBV6-3, the J gene TRBJ2-7; D is unresolved. In DNA form, the CDR3 reads TGTGCCAGCAGTTCCCCCGGACGGGCAGCCTACGAGCAGTACTTC. This sequence encodes CASSSPGRAAYEQYF.